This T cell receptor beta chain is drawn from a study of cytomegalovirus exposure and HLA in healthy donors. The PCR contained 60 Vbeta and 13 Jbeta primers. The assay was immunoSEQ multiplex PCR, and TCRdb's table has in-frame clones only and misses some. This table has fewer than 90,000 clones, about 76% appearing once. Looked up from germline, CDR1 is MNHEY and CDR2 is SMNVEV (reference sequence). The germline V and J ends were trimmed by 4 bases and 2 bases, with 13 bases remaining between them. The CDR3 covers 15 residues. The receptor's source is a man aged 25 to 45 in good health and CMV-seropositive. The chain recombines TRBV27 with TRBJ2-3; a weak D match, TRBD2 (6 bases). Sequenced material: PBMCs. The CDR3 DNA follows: TGTGCCAGCAGTTCTCGAGGGACTTTCACAGATACGCAGTATTTT. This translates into CASSSRGTFTDTQYF.